The rows below give T cell receptor beta chains drawn from one sample of a study of blood T cells in healthy people across ages. TCRdb re-called the 5' RACE reads with MiXCR, one entry per CDR3 protein. The sample holds about 1.8 million distinct CDR3 sequences, 49% seen once. The sample consisted of blood. Every receptor here comes from a woman aged 40 to 50 in good health. The CDR3 runs from the conserved cysteine through the conserved F or W. Fields, in order: CDR3 DNA, CDR3 protein, clone size, J gene, D gene, V gene. A D gene is named only where the DNA matches it firmly. Rows give clone size only sometimes, using once, few, many, or a class for an expanded clone.

CDR3nt: TGTGCCATCAGTGCTTTTCGGACAGAGGCCCCATATTATGGCTACACCTTC
CDR3aa: CAISAFRTEAPYYGYTF
abundance: -
j_gene: TRBJ1-2
d_gene: -
v_gene: TRBV10-3

CDR3nt: TGTGCCCAGCCCGGTCAAGGGAATGAAAAACTGTTTTTT
CDR3aa: CAQPGQGNEKLFF
abundance: -
j_gene: TRBJ1-4
d_gene: -
v_gene: TRBV12-3/TRBV12-4

CDR3nt: TGTGCCAGCAGTGAAGGGTTTTCGCTACCGGAGACCCAGTACTTC
CDR3aa: CASSEGFSLPETQYF
abundance: -
j_gene: TRBJ2-5
d_gene: -
v_gene: TRBV2

CDR3nt: TGCGCCAGCAGCTTGCTCGGGGGGGTTATGGAGACCCAGTACTTC
CDR3aa: CASSLLGGVMETQYF
abundance: -
j_gene: TRBJ2-5
d_gene: TRBD2
v_gene: TRBV5-1

CDR3nt: TGCAGTGCTAGAACCCCCTGGGGCGGCCAGTACGAGCAGTACTTC
CDR3aa: CSARTPWGGQYEQYF
abundance: many
j_gene: TRBJ2-7
d_gene: -
v_gene: TRBV20-1

CDR3nt: TGCAGTGCCGCCATGTCGGAGACCCATTACTTC
CDR3aa: CSAAMSETHYF
abundance: -
j_gene: TRBJ2-7
d_gene: -
v_gene: TRBV20-1

CDR3nt: TGCAGTGCTAGCCCTAGCGGTGGATTGGATACGCAGTATTTT
CDR3aa: CSASPSGGLDTQYF
abundance: few
j_gene: TRBJ2-3
d_gene: TRBD2
v_gene: TRBV20-1

CDR3nt: TGTGCCAGCAGTTTATACGAGGCCTCGGGCGAGCAGTACTTC
CDR3aa: CASSLYEASGEQYF
abundance: -
j_gene: TRBJ2-7
d_gene: -
v_gene: TRBV12-3/TRBV12-4

CDR3nt: TGTGCCAGCAGCTCCCTTGGGGGGACTACACAAGAGACCCAGTACTTC
CDR3aa: CASSSLGGTTQETQYF
abundance: -
j_gene: TRBJ2-5
d_gene: TRBD2
v_gene: TRBV7-3

CDR3nt: TGCGCCAGCAGCCAAGCGACAGGGCGCGAGCAGTACTTC
CDR3aa: CASSQATGREQYF
abundance: -
j_gene: TRBJ2-7
d_gene: TRBD1
v_gene: TRBV4-3

CDR3nt: TGTGCCAGCAACGCGCCGGGACACGAGCAGTACTTC
CDR3aa: CASNAPGHEQYF
abundance: -
j_gene: TRBJ2-7
d_gene: -
v_gene: TRBV6-5

CDR3nt: TGCAGTGTCTGGACGGGTAATCAGCCCCAGCATTTT
CDR3aa: CSVWTGNQPQHF
abundance: -
j_gene: TRBJ1-5
d_gene: -
v_gene: TRBV20-1